The clone carrying this TCR beta chain occurred many times. Its antigen remains unknown. Unique molecular identifiers were built into the TCRbeta library. TCRdb fed the PCR reads into MiXCR, producing one record per CDR3 protein. This table has more than 15,000 distinct CDR3 sequences, around 11% appearing once. The CDR3 totals 15 residues. V shed 5 bases and J shed 7 bases, with 20 bases lying between them. The V gene's germline CDR1 is DFQATT and CDR2 SNEGSKA (reference sequence). This sample was taken from a study of T-cell reconstitution after alpha-beta-depleted transplantation in children. The study's findings and limits: T cells produced anew were the main source of T-cell counts and diversity one year after transplant. Surviving thymic progenitors and recipient T cells were the source of high TCRbeta diversity at day 60 in some patients. Alpha-beta T cells about two months after transplant reportedly derived from several hundred expanded graft clones.

The sequence came from a boy in the first two years of life who had a stem cell transplant for Wiskott-Aldrich syndrome, so the T cells may come from the graft donor. This chain connects TRBV20-1 to TRBJ1-4; D uncertain. This material consisted of PBMCs, mostly from graft donor cells, taken 180 days after TCRalphabeta/CD19-depleted stem cell transplant. CDR3: CSAPRRSGLSEKLFF. As DNA, the CDR3 is TGCAGTGCTCCCAGGAGAAGTGGGCTGAGTGAAAAACTGTTTTTT.